This paragraph covers one T cell receptor beta chain sequence. Its specificity is unknown. These data originate in a study of cytomegalovirus exposure and HLA in healthy donors. For the study at large: The Caucasian-associated ancestry cluster held around 81% of 398 genotyped donors. Overall study findings and caveats: A prior analysis recorded that most TCR beta V segments were productive about 87% or about 30% of the time.

PCR used 60 Vbeta primers and 13 Jbeta primers. Sequenced by immunoSEQ multiplex PCR; TCRdb stores in-frame clones only, minus some. The sample has about 160,000 clones, around 77% seen once; the top ten hold approximately 1.5%. The J segment lost 7 bases and the V segment lost 0 bases, leaving 2 bases of the junction unmatched. From germline, CDR1 is SGHNT and CDR2 YYREEE (reference sequence). The CDR3 length is 14 residues. The gene calls are TRBV5-4 and TRBJ2-7; 12 positions match TRBD1. This TCR derives from a woman aged 25 to 45 in good health and CMV-seronegative. Sequenced: PBMCs. The CDR3 reads CASSLGDRGREQYF. The CDR3 DNA is TGTGCCAGCAGCTTGGGGGACAGGGGGCGAGAGCAGTACTTC. The full variable domain, with the rest looked up from reference TRBV5-4 and TRBJ2-7, is ETGVTQSPTHLIKTRGQQVTLRCSSQSGHNTVSWYQQALGQGPQFIFQYYREEENGRGNFPPRFSGLQFPNYSSELNVNALELDDSALYLCASSLGDRGREQYFGPGTRLTVT.